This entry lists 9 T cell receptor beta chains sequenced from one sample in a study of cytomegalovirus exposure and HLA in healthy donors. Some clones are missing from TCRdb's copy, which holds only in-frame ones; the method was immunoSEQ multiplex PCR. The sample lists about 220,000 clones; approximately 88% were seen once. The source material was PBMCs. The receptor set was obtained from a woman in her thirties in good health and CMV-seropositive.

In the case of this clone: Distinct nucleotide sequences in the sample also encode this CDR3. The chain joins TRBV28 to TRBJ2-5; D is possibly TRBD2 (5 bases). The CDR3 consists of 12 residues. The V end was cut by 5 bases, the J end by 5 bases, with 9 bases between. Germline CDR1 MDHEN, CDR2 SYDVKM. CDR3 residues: CASSPPGETQYF. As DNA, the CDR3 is TGTGCCAGCAGTCCCCCGGGGGAGACCCAGTACTTC.

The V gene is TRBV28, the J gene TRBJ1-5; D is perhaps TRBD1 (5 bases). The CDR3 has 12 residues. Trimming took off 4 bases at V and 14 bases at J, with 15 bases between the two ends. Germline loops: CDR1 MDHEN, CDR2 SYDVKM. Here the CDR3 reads CASSWARGREHF. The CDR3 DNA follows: TGTGCCAGCAGTTGGGCCCGGGGGAGGGAGCATTTT.

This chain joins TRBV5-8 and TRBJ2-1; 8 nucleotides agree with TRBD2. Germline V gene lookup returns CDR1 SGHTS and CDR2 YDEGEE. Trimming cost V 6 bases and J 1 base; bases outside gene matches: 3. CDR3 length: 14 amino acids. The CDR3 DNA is TGTGCCAGCAAGAGCGGGAGTTCCTACAATGAGCAGTTCTTC. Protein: CASKSGSSYNEQFF.

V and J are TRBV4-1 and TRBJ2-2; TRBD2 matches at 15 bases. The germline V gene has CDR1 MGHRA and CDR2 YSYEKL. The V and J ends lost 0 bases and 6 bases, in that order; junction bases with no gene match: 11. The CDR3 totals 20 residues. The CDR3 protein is CASSQDASLGLAGGPGELFF. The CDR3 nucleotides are TGCGCCAGCAGCCAAGATGCGTCACTGGGACTAGCGGGAGGCCCCGGGGAGCTGTTTTTT.

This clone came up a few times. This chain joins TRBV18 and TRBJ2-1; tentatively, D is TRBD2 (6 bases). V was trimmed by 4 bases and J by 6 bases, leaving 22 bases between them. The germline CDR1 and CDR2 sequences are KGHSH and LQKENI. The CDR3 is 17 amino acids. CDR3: CASSLISGGRTSNEQFF. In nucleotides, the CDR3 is TGTGCCAGCTCACTGATTAGCGGCGGACGAACGTCCAATGAGCAGTTCTTC.

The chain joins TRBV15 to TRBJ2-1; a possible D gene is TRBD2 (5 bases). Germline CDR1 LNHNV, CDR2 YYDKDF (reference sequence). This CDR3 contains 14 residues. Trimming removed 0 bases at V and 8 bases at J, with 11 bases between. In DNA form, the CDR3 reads TGTGCCACCAGCAGAGATCGGACTTTCTATGAGCAGTTCTTC. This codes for CATSRDRTFYEQFF.

CDR3 loop: CASSLAGTGGAVSYEQYF. The CDR3 DNA reads as TGCGCCAGCAGCTTGGCCGGGACAGGGGGCGCGGTATCCTACGAGCAGTACTTC. The V call is TRBV5-1, the J call TRBJ2-7, with 12 positions matching TRBD1. With 0 bases clipped from V and 1 base from J, the junction kept 8 bases outside the gene matches. Germline values: CDR1 SGHRS, CDR2 YFSETQ. The length of the CDR3 is 18 residues.

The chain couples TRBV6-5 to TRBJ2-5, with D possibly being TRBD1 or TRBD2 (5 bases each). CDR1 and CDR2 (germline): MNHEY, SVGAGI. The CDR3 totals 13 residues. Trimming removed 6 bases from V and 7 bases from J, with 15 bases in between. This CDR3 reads CASSDYPQGTQYF. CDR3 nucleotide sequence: TGTGCCAGCAGCGACTACCCCCAGGGGACCCAGTACTTC.

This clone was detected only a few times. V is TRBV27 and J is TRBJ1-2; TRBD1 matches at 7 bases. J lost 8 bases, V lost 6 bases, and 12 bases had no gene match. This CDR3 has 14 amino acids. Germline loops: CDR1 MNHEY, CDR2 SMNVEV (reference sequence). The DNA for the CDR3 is TGTGCCAGCAGCCGAAACCCCCAGGGGGGCGGCTACACCTTC. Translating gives CASSRNPQGGGYTF.